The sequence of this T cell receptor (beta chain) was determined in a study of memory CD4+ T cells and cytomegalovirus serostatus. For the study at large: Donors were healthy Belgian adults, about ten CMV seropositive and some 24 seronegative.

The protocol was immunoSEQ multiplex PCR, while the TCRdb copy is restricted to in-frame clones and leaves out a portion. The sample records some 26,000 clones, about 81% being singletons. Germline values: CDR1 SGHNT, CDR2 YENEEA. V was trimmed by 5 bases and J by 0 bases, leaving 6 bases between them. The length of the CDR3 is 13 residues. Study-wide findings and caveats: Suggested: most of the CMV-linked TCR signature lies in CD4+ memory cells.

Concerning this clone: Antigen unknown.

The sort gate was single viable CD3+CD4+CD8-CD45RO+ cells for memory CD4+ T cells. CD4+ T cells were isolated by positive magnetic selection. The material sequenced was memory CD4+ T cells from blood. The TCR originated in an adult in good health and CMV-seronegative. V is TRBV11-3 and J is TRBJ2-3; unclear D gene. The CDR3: CASSTPSTDTQYF. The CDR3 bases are TGTGCCAGCAGCACCCCAAGCACAGATACGCAGTATTTT.